The T cell receptor beta chain described here comes from a study of Graves' ophthalmopathy and Graves' hyperthyroidism. Overall study findings and caveats: Cross-validated, the 13-signature model showed 87.88%/81.08% sensitivity/specificity, and 80%/75% in the test set.

RNA transcripts were the source from which TCR beta CDR3 regions were amplified. HTBI primers primed a first-round RT-PCR, and a second-round multiplex PCR followed. Each CDR3 protein is one row after TCRdb ran MiXCR on the multiplex PCR reads. The table includes some 1.1 million distinct CDR3 sequences, approximately 35% detected once. This CDR3 has 11 residues. Germline V lookup: CDR1 KGHDR, CDR2 SFDVKD. Only a few counts were recorded for this clonotype. Its antigen is not identified. Material for sequencing was peripheral blood or thyroid tissue (not recorded which). The chain joins TRBV24-1 to TRBJ1-2; D is possibly TRBD1 (5 bases). The source is an adult man with Graves' hyperthyroidism. The CDR3 region has the DNA TGTGCTAGAGGGACGGGAGGGGGCTACACCTTC. Amino acid sequence: CARGTGGGYTF.